This T cell receptor (beta chain) originates from a study of T-cell reconstitution after alpha-beta-depleted transplantation in children. The study, taken as a whole, reports: Reportedly, roughly two months post-transplant, alpha-beta T cells arose from several hundred expanded graft clones.

This clonotype was observed a handful of times. Its antigen is as yet unknown. Unique molecular identifiers were used in preparing the TCRbeta library. TCRdb fed the PCR reads into MiXCR, producing one record per CDR3 protein. The table shows 600,000 to 700,000 distinct CDR3 sequences, with around 13% occurring only once. Germline values: CDR1 SGHDT, CDR2 YYEEEE. CDR3 length: 12 residues. V was cut by 4 bases and J by 6 bases, with 9 bases left in between. V usage is TRBV5-6 and J usage is TRBJ2-3; possibly TRBD2 for D (5 bases). The clonotype comes from a girl under 10 years old with congenital amegakaryocytic thrombocytopenia, due to receive a stem cell transplant. The sample was PBMCs, taken before TCRalphabeta/CD19-depleted stem cell transplant. CDR3 nucleotides: TGTGCCAGCAGCGGGAGTTCGGATACGCAGTATTTT. Its translation is CASSGSSDTQYF. Full variable domain (missing parts from reference TRBV5-6 and TRBJ2-3): DAGVTQSPTHLIKTRGQQVTLRCSPKSGHDTVSWYQQALGQGPQFIFQYYEEEERQRGNFPDRFSGHQFPNYSSELNVNALLLGDSALYLCASSGSSDTQYFGPGTRLTVL.